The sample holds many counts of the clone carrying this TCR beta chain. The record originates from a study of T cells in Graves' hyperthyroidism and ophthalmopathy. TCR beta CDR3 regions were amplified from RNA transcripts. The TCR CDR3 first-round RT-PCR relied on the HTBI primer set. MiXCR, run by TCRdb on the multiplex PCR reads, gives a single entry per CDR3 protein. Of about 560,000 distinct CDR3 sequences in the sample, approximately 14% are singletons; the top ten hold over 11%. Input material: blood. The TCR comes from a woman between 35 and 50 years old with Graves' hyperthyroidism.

CDR3 coding DNA: TGTGCCTGGACTATAGGGGCTTTACGGACCGGGGAGCTGTTTTTT. Translation gives CAWTIGALRTGELFF. The chain has TRBV30 and TRBJ2-2, with D perhaps TRBD1 (5 bases). Germline V CDR1 and CDR2: GTSNPN, SVGIG (reference sequence). V gave up 4 bases and J gave up 5 bases, with 17 bases separating them. There are 15 residues in the CDR3. Full variable domain (remainder filled in from reference TRBV30 and TRBJ2-2): SQTIHQWPATLVQPVGSPLSLECTVEGTSNPNLYWYRQAAGRGLQLLFYSVGIGQISSEVPQNLSASRPQDRQFILSSKKLLLSDSGFYLCAWTIGALRTGELFFGEGSRLTVL.